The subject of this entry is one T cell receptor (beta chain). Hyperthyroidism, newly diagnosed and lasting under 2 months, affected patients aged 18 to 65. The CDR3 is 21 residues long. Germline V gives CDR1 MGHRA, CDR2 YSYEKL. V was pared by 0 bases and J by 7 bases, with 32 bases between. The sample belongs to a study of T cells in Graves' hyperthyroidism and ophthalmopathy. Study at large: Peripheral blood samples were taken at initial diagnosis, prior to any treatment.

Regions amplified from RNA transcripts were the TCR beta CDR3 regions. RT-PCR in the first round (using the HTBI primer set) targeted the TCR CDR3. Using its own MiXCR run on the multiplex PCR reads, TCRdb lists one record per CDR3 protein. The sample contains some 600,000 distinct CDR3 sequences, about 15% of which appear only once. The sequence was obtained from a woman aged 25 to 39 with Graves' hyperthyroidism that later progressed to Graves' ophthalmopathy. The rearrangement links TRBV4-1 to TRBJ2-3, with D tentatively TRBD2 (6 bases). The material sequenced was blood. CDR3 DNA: TGCGCCAGCAGCCAAGATTTTCGTACCGGGGATGGGACTGCCCCCCGATATACGCAGTATTTT. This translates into CASSQDFRTGDGTAPRYTQYF.